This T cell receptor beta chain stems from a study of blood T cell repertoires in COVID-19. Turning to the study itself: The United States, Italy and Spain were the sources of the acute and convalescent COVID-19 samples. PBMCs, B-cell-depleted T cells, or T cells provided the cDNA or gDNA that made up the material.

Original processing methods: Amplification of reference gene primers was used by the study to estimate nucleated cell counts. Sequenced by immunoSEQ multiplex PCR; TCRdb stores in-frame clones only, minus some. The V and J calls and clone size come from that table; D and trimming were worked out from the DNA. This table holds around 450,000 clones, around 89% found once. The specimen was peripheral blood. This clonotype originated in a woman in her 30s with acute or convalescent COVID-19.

The CDR3 DNA reads TGTGCCAGCAGCCAAGATCAAGGGACAGCAGTACAGAGCTCCTACAATGAGCAGTTCTTC. Translating gives CASSQDQGTAVQSSYNEQFF. The chain recombines TRBV4-2 with TRBJ2-1, with 7 nucleotides matching TRBD1. Trimming removed 0 bases from V and 0 bases from J; junction bases left unmatched: 14. The germline V gene encodes CDR1 LGHNA and CDR2 YNFKEQ. CDR3 length: 20 residues.